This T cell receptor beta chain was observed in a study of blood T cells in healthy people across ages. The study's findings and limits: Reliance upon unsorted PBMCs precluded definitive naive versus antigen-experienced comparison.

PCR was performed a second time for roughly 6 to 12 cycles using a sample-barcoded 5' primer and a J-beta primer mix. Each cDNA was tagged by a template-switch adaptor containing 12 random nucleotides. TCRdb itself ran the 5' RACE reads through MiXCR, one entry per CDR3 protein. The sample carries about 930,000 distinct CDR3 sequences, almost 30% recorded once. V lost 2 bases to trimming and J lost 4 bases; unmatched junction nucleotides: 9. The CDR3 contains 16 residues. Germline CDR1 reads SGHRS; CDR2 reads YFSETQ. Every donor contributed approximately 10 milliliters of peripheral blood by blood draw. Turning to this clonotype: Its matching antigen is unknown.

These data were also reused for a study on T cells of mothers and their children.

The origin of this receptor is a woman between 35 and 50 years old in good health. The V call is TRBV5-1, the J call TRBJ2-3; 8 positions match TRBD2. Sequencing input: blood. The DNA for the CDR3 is TGCGCCAGCAGCTTACCCGGGGGGGTGCAGGCAGATACGCAGTATTTT. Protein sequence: CASSLPGGVQADTQYF.